This TCR beta chain was sequenced for a study of cytomegalovirus exposure and HLA in healthy donors. The CDR3 loop spans 15 amino acids. Unmatched junction bases numbered 9, after V lost 4 bases and J lost 7 bases. Germline CDR1 reads MRHNA; CDR2 reads SNTAGT. Study results and caveats: The authors listed 150 to 200 TCR beta chains as cytomegalovirus-associated. Rare sequences made up most TCRs, while some public TCRs were found in many donors.

About this clone: What it recognizes is unknown.

The donors were members of the approximately 120-subject validation cohort (separate from the roughly 680-subject first cohort). The table came from immunoSEQ multiplex PCR; TCRdb's copy has only in-frame clones and leaves some out. The table has about 300,000 clones, around 87% seen once. This receptor was identified in a woman aged 18-30 years in good health and CMV-seronegative. Material for sequencing was PBMCs. V and J are TRBV6-4 and TRBJ2-2; TRBD2 aligns across 7 bases. The CDR3 nucleotides read TGTGCCAGCAGTGTTAAGGCGGGAGTTATCGGGGAGCTGTTTTTT. This codes for CASSVKAGVIGELFF.